Listed below are T cell receptor beta chains from one sample, sequenced in a study of cytomegalovirus exposure and HLA in healthy donors. Profiling relied on immunoSEQ multiplex PCR, and the TCRdb table lists in-frame clones only, not all of them. Found here are 100,000 to 150,000 clones, more than 65% of them singletons; the top ten hold 2.6%. The sequencing input was PBMCs. The receptor source for this set is a woman aged 55 to 70 in good health and CMV-seropositive. Both conserved end residues are part of each CDR3. The D gene is left open where the match is weak. Clone size is given for some rows only: seen once, a few or many times, or a class if the clone is expanded.

D	V	J	size	CDR3	DNA
NA	TRBV19	TRBJ1-1	NA	CASSIGGMNTEAFF	TGTGCCAGTAGTATAGGAGGGATGAACACTGAAGCTTTCTTT
NA	TRBV10-1	TRBJ1-5	NA	CASSESRGSGQPQHF	TGCGCCAGCAGTGAGTCCCGGGGGAGCGGTCAGCCCCAGCATTTT
TRBD1	TRBV4-1	TRBJ1-2	NA	CASSQDPDRAPYGYTF	TGCGCCAGCAGCCAAGATCCGGACAGGGCCCCCTATGGCTACACCTTC
TRBD1	TRBV13	TRBJ1-5	NA	CASSRRGTGGEEKPQHF	TGTGCCAGCAGCCGAAGGGGGACAGGGGGCGAGGAGAAGCCCCAGCATTTT
NA	TRBV29-1	TRBJ2-5	NA	CSVATGKETQYF	TGCAGCGTTGCAACAGGGAAAGAGACCCAGTACTTC
TRBD2	TRBV5-4	TRBJ2-1	NA	CASSPLWGGNEQFF	TGTGCCAGCAGCCCGCTTTGGGGGGGAAATGAGCAGTTCTTC
TRBD1	TRBV6-1	TRBJ2-7	once	CASSAQLGQGPYEQYF	TGTGCCAGCAGTGCTCAACTTGGACAGGGTCCATACGAGCAGTACTTC
TRBD1	TRBV10-1	TRBJ2-2	NA	CASSESDRVTGELFF	TGCGCCAGCAGTGAGTCGGACAGGGTCACCGGGGAGCTGTTTTTT
NA	TRBV19	TRBJ2-5	NA	CASSLGETQYF	TGTGCCAGTAGTCTCGGAGAGACCCAGTACTTC
NA	TRBV21-1	TRBJ1-5	NA	CASSKAKRQGSQPQHF	TGTGCCAGCAGCAAAGCTAAGAGACAGGGGTCTCAGCCCCAGCATTTT
TRBD2	TRBV2	TRBJ2-5	few	CASSVLAARQQETQYF	TGTGCCAGCAGTGTCCTAGCGGCGAGACAACAAGAGACCCAGTACTTC
NA	TRBV4-1	TRBJ2-7	NA	CASSPFQGGSYEQYF	TGCGCCAGCAGCCCTTTTCAGGGGGGATCCTACGAGCAGTACTTC
NA	TRBV2	TRBJ1-2	NA	CASRDFEGYTF	TGTGCCAGCAGAGACTTTGAGGGCTACACCTTC
NA	TRBV11-3	TRBJ1-1	NA	CASSSTGEAFF	TGTGCCAGCAGCTCGACAGGAGAAGCTTTCTTT
NA	TRBV10-2	TRBJ2-7	NA	CASSVRQILEQYF	TGCGCCAGCAGTGTGAGGCAGATCCTGGAGCAGTACTTC
TRBD2	TRBV5-1	TRBJ2-1	NA	CASSSSGGPYNEQFF	TGCGCCAGCAGCTCTAGCGGGGGGCCCTACAATGAGCAGTTCTTC
NA	TRBV29-1	TRBJ1-3	NA	CSVANRAGNTIYF	TGCAGCGTTGCCAACAGGGCTGGAAACACCATATATTTT
NA	TRBV7-9	TRBJ1-1	NA	CASSPRGTNTEAFF	TGTGCCAGCAGTCCCCGAGGGACAAACACTGAAGCTTTCTTT
NA	TRBV7-7	TRBJ1-1	NA	CASSEGGLTEAFF	TGTGCCAGCAGCGAAGGGGGTCTCACTGAAGCTTTCTTT
NA	TRBV19	TRBJ1-4	few	CASRILPGDEKLFF	TGTGCCAGTAGGATTTTACCAGGGGATGAAAAACTGTTTTTT
TRBD1	TRBV9	TRBJ1-1	NA	CASSGAGDRAQAFF	TGTGCCAGCAGCGGGGCCGGTGACAGGGCGCAAGCTTTCTTT
NA	TRBV5-4	TRBJ2-7	NA	CASKGDGSEQYF	TGTGCCAGTAAGGGGGATGGGTCCGAGCAGTACTTC
TRBD1	TRBV5-6	TRBJ1-6	NA	CASSPGTVSYNSPLHF	TGTGCCAGCAGCCCTGGGACAGTGTCCTATAATTCACCCCTCCACTTT
TRBD2	TRBV2	TRBJ2-5	NA	CASIRPTSGQETQYF	TGTGCCAGCATCCGCCCCACTAGCGGCCAAGAGACCCAGTACTTC
NA	TRBV5-1	TRBJ1-2	NA	CASSLRVGDYNYGYTF	TGCGCCAGCAGCTTGAGGGTCGGGGACTATAACTATGGCTACACCTTC
NA	TRBV7-2	TRBJ2-5	NA	CASSLDPGGETQYF	TGTGCCAGCAGCTTAGATCCCGGGGGAGAGACCCAGTACTTC
TRBD1	TRBV19	TRBJ1-2	few	CASSTGQSYGYTF	TGTGCCAGTAGTACGGGACAGTCCTATGGCTACACCTTC
NA	TRBV5-1	TRBJ1-6	NA	CASAAGGGNSPLHF	TGCGCCAGCGCGGCGGGGGGTGGAAATTCACCCCTCCACTTT
NA	TRBV5-1	TRBJ2-7	NA	CASSLDWQTSSYEQYF	TGCGCCAGCAGCTTGGATTGGCAGACAAGCTCCTACGAGCAGTACTTC
TRBD1	TRBV4-1	TRBJ2-7	few	CASSQRGQLYEQYF	TGCGCCAGCAGCCAACGGGGACAGCTCTACGAGCAGTACTTC
TRBD2	TRBV11-1	TRBJ2-1	NA	CASSLLTSGGYYNEQFF	TGTGCCAGCAGCTTGTTGACTAGCGGGGGATACTACAATGAGCAGTTCTTC
TRBD2	TRBV7-2	TRBJ2-5	NA	CASSFTGGIQETQYF	TGTGCCAGCAGCTTTACGGGGGGGATACAAGAGACCCAGTACTTC
NA	TRBV10-3	TRBJ1-1	once	CAIRVPGLPEAFF	TGTGCCATCAGAGTTCCAGGGCTCCCCGAAGCTTTCTTT
TRBD1	TRBV7-9	TRBJ1-4	NA	CASSRGQGDDEKLLF	TGTGCCAGCAGCAGGGGACAGGGGGACGACGAAAAACTGCTTTTT
TRBD2	TRBV11-2	TRBJ2-1	NA	CASSMGLARTYNEQFF	TGTGCCAGCAGCATGGGACTAGCGCGGACCTACAATGAGCAGTTCTTC
NA	TRBV7-9	TRBJ1-2	NA	CSSSSSGLGGYTF	TGTTCCAGCAGCTCCTCAGGGCTAGGTGGCTACACCTTC
TRBD1	TRBV5-6	TRBJ1-6	NA	CASSSRQGTYNSPLHF	TGTGCCAGCAGCTCCCGACAGGGGACTTATAATTCACCCCTCCACTTT